This T cell receptor (beta chain) was sequenced in a study of T cells in localized non-small cell lung cancer. In this sample, this clone turned up a few times. Germline CDR1 is SGDLS and CDR2 is YYNGEE. The CDR3 totals 16 residues. V lost 3 bases to trimming and J lost 2 bases, with 16 bases between them. Assay used: immunoSEQ multiplex PCR; TCRdb lists only in-frame clones, some missing. Among 30,000 to 40,000 clones, around four fifths were seen once, and the ten largest hold approximately 35%. Sequencing used peripheral blood, obtained before any cancer treatment. This clonotype originated in a male donor aged 60 or over with stage II squamous cell lung carcinoma. The rearrangement joins TRBV9 to TRBJ2-3; D may be TRBD2 (6 bases). The CDR3 DNA reads TGTGCCAGCAGCGGGGACTTTCAGGCCCCCACAGATACGCAGTATTTT. This encodes CASSGDFQAPTDTQYF. Full variable domain (remainder filled in from reference TRBV9 and TRBJ2-3): DSGVTQTPKHLITATGQRVTLRCSPRSGDLSVYWYQQSLDQGLQFLIQYYNGEERAKGNILERFSAQQFPDLHSELNLSSLELGDSALYFCASSGDFQAPTDTQYFGPGTRLTVL.